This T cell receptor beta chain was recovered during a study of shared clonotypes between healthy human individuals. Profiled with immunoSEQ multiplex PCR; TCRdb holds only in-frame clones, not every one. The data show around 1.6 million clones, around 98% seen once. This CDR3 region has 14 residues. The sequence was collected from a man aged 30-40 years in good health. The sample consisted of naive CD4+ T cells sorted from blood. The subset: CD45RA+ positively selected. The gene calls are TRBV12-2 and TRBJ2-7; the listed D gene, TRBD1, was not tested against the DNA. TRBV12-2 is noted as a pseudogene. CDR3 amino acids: CASRYGTGGLEQYF. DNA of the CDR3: TGTGCAAGTCGCTACGGGACAGGGGGTCTCGAGCAGTACTTC.